This T cell receptor (beta chain) was identified in a study of T-cell reconstitution after alpha-beta-depleted transplantation in children. Study conclusions and caveats: Diversity of TCRbeta at day 60 was high in some patients, arising from surviving recipient T cells and thymic progenitors. Reported findings indicate that, about two months after transplant, alpha-beta T cells came from several hundred expanded clones, which were derived from non-depleted graft cells. Newly produced T cells mostly accounted for T-cell counts and diversity one year post-transplant.

TCRbeta library construction was performed incorporating unique molecular identifiers. MiXCR, applied by TCRdb to the PCR reads, yields one record per CDR3 protein. Among around 490,000 distinct CDR3 sequences, 11% were seen once, and the ten largest hold 14%. This CDR3 region has 12 residues. The V and J ends lost 3 bases and 10 bases respectively, with 13 bases between them. Germline V gene data show CDR1 as DFQATT and CDR2 as SNEGSKA (reference sequence). With regard to this clonotype: Its matching antigen is unknown.

The TCR was taken from a female patient aged 2-15 years who had a stem cell transplant for aplastic anemia, so the T cells may come from the graft donor. V and J are TRBV20-1 and TRBJ2-1; D perhaps matches TRBD1 (5 bases). The material sequenced was PBMCs, mostly from graft donor cells, taken 180 days after TCRalphabeta/CD19-depleted stem cell transplant. CDR3 bases: TGCAGTGCTAGTATGGGGCAGGGAGAGCAGTTCTTC. Translating gives CSASMGQGEQFF.